The 8 T cell receptor beta chains given below trace back to one sample, sequenced in a study of T-cell memory formation after mild COVID-19. Each CDR3 protein is one row after TCRdb ran MiXCR on the 5' RACE reads. Of approximately 260,000 distinct CDR3 sequences in the sample, over 15% are singletons; the top ten hold 3.5%. The sample consisted of PBMCs or a T cell subset sorted from them (not recorded which). The receptor source for this set is a young man who had mild COVID-19 (a few samples of this study predate the infection). Cell type and time point are not known.

This clonotype was seen repeatedly, ten times or more. This rearrangement joins TRBV29-1 to TRBJ2-4, with 8 bases matching TRBD2. Trimming took 0 bases from V and 1 from J; bases not matched to a gene: 8. CDR3 length: 17 residues. Germline V gene lookup returns CDR1 SQVTM and CDR2 ANQGSEA. This chain's CDR3 is CSVEDPRRGEAKNIQYF. In nucleotides, the CDR3 is TGCAGCGTTGAAGATCCACGGCGGGGGGAGGCCAAAAACATTCAGTACTTC.

CDR3 region: CATRRDTIQETQYF. The CDR3 DNA sequence: TGTGCCACACGCCGGGACACTATCCAAGAGACCCAGTACTTC. The chain joins TRBV12-3 or TRBV12-4 to TRBJ2-5, with D maybe TRBD1 (6 bases). The CDR3 has 14 residues. Trimming stripped 10 bases from V and 1 base from J, with 16 bases between.

The chain joins TRBV20-1 to TRBJ2-5; TRBD1 aligns across 7 bases. The CDR3 spans 13 residues. Germline V gene sequence: CDR1 DFQATT, CDR2 SNEGSKA (reference sequence). J gave up 4 bases and V 6 bases, and 8 bases lay outside the gene matches. The DNA of the CDR3 is TGCAGTGCGAATCCAGGGGGTCGAGAGACCCAGTACTTC. Protein sequence: CSANPGGRETQYF.

This clonotype was detected only a few times. The rearrangement links TRBV20-1 to TRBJ1-1, with 7 bases aligning to TRBD1. The CDR3 length is 15 residues. Trimming removed 6 bases from V and 0 bases from J; junction bases left unmatched: 10. CDR1 and CDR2 from the germline V gene are DFQATT and SNEGSKA (reference sequence). CDR3 residues: CSAPEADRLNTEAFF. The CDR3 DNA follows: TGCAGTGCCCCCGAGGCGGACAGGCTGAACACTGAAGCTTTCTTT.

This clonotype was seen a handful of times. The rearrangement joins TRBV5-1 to TRBJ2-5; no clear D. CDR1 is SGHRS, CDR2 YFSETQ, per germline. The V end lost 4 bases, the J end lost 7 bases, and 20 bases lay between the germline ends. The CDR3 is 15 amino acids. The CDR3 region is CASSRAPGPQATQYF. The CDR3 DNA reads as TGCGCCAGCAGCCGCGCCCCCGGACCGCAGGCGACCCAGTACTTC.

This sequence joins TRBV18 and TRBJ2-5, with 11 bases that match TRBD2. With 3 bases clipped from V and 8 bases from J, the junction kept 11 bases outside the gene matches. The CDR3 is 16 amino acids. The V gene's germline CDR1 is KGHSH and CDR2 LQKENI. This CDR3 reads CASSPTSGGQSDTQYF. The CDR3 nucleotides read TGTGCCAGCTCACCTACTAGCGGGGGCCAATCGGACACCCAGTACTTC.

The genes are TRBV5-8 and TRBJ2-1; TRBD2 matches 8 bases. CDR1 is SGHTS and CDR2 is YDEGEE in the germline V gene. With 0 bases clipped from V and 5 bases from J, the junction kept 7 bases outside the gene matches. The CDR3 loop spans 16 amino acids. The CDR3, as DNA: TGTGCCAGCAGCTTGGATAAGCGGGGGCGACACAATGAGCAGTTCTTC. It encodes CASSLDKRGRHNEQFF.

V gene TRBV7-6 combines with J gene TRBJ1-1; no clear D gene. This CDR3 is 14 amino acids long. Germline CDR1 is SGHVS and CDR2 is FNYEAQ. Trimming shortened V by 2 bases and J by 2 bases, and 9 bases separated the two germline ends. CDR3 loop: CASSLFTENTEAFF. The CDR3 DNA is TGTGCCAGCAGCTTATTTACAGAAAACACTGAAGCTTTCTTT.